The 9 T cell receptor beta chains below come from one sample, sequenced in a study of monozygotic twins with inflammatory bowel disease. TCRdb re-analyzed the 5' RACE reads; it lists each CDR3 protein once, without DNA. This sample's table reports about 160,000 distinct CDR3 sequences. The source material was blood. These receptors were collected from a human donor with ulcerative colitis or Crohn's disease, or a healthy co-twin of an affected twin (not recorded which).

The V gene is TRBV5-6, the J gene TRBJ2-5; with no DNA, the TCRdb D assignment of TRBD1 cannot be verified. The CDR3 sequence is 14 residues long. The germline CDR1 and CDR2 sequences are SGHDT and YYEEEE. CDR3 loop: CASSYGNPGETQYF.

CDR3 in amino acids: CASSAAGDQPQHF. The V call is TRBV25-1, the J call TRBJ1-5. The germline V gene encodes CDR1 MGHDK and CDR2 SYGVNS. The CDR3 covers 13 residues.

The chain employs TRBV2 and TRBJ1-6; TCRdb's assignment of TRBD1 cannot be checked, as there is no DNA. In germline, CDR1 is SNHLY, CDR2 FYNNEI. This CDR3 region has 15 residues. CDR3 amino acids: CASSRFGQGNSPLHF.

The V call is TRBV24-1, the J call TRBJ2-1; TCRdb's D gene call, TRBD1, goes unchecked for lack of DNA. The CDR3 has 14 residues. CDR1 KGHDR and CDR2 SFDVKD come from the germline V gene. The CDR3 here is CATSDVGDNNEQFF.

V usage is TRBV6-2 or TRBV6-3 and J usage is TRBJ2-1; TCRdb's D call of TRBD2 is untestable without DNA. This CDR3 spans 18 amino acids. Germline loops: CDR1 MNHEY, CDR2 SVGEGT. CDR3 residues: CASSYYSGGVVAYNEQFF.

The V and J genes are TRBV30 and TRBJ1-3; checking the TCRdb D call of TRBD1 is not possible without DNA. The CDR3 runs to 15 residues. CDR1 is GTSNPN, CDR2 SVGIG, per germline (reference sequence). CDR3 in amino acids: CAWRGDRLVGNTIYF.

The chain has TRBV19 and TRBJ2-1. This CDR3 has 14 residues. From germline, CDR1 is LNHDA and CDR2 SQIVND (reference sequence). CDR3 protein: CASVERELHNEQFF.

The J gene is TRBJ2-6, the V gene TRBV6-1; the D call from TCRdb, TRBD2, cannot be confirmed without DNA. This CDR3 region has 16 residues. Germline CDR1 and CDR2: MNHNS and SASEGT. The CDR3 sequence is CASRNSGLSGANVLTF.

This chain connects TRBV3-1 to TRBJ1-1. This CDR3 is 14 amino acids long. Germline V gene sequence: CDR1 LGHDT, CDR2 YNNKEL (reference sequence). The CDR3 here is CASSQDQVNTEAFF.